Each of the 18 T cell receptor beta chains below was sequenced from the same sample in a study of memory CD4+ T cells and cytomegalovirus serostatus. Single viable CD3+CD4+CD8-CD45RO+ cells were sorted as the memory CD4+ T cells. Sequencing was performed with immunoSEQ multiplex PCR; in TCRdb, only in-frame clones are kept and a portion is missing. Counted here are 30,000 to 45,000 clones, 79% occurring once; the ten biggest clones make up roughly 5%. The specimen was memory CD4+ T cells from blood. These receptors came from an adult in good health and CMV-seropositive.

This chain's CDR3 is CASSSQGARGVGGYTF. In nucleotides, the CDR3 is TGTGCCAGCAGCTCCCAGGGGGCGCGGGGTGTTGGTGGCTACACCTTC. V gene TRBV11-1 combines with J gene TRBJ1-2; 8 bases align to TRBD1. There are 16 residues in the CDR3. CDR1 and CDR2 (germline): SGHAT, FQDESV (reference sequence). J lost 7 bases, V lost 4 bases, and 14 bases had no gene match. The full variable domain, with the rest looked up from reference TRBV11-1 and TRBJ1-2, is EAEVAQSPRYKITEKSQAVAFWCDPISGHATLYWYRQILGQGPELLVQFQDESVVDDSQLPKDRFSAERLKGVDSTLKIQPAELGDSAMYLCASSSQGARGVGGYTFGSGTRLTVV.

The chain employs TRBV5-1 and TRBJ1-1, with a tentative D call TRBD1 (5 bases). Trimming took off 2 bases at V and 2 bases at J, with 10 bases between the two ends. Germline CDR1 SGHRS, CDR2 YFSETQ. The CDR3 runs 14 residues. CDR3 DNA: TGCGCCAGCAGCTTCATGGGGCCCAACACTGAAGCTTTCTTT. This sequence encodes CASSFMGPNTEAFF.

This rearrangement joins TRBV9 to TRBJ2-5; D unclear. V was cut by 0 bases and J by 3 bases, with 9 bases left in between. Germline V gene lookup returns CDR1 SGDLS and CDR2 YYNGEE. This CDR3 spans 14 amino acids. CDR3 amino acids: CASSVEPEKETQYF. The CDR3 region has the DNA TGTGCCAGCAGCGTAGAACCGGAAAAAGAGACCCAGTACTTC.

This clone was observed a handful of times. The gene calls are TRBV6-1 and TRBJ1-6; 10 positions match TRBD1. The CDR3 covers 14 residues. The germline CDR1 and CDR2 sequences are MNHNS and SASEGT. J was trimmed by 9 bases and V by 1 base; bases with no gene match: 0. The CDR3 region has the DNA TGTGCCAGCAGTGAAGGACAGGGGGCTTCACCCCTCCACTTT. This encodes CASSEGQGASPLHF.

The V call is TRBV28, the J call TRBJ2-3, with D possibly TRBD2 on 5 matching bases. V was cut by 9 bases and J by 3 bases, with 19 bases left in between. The length of the CDR3 is 15 residues. Germline values: CDR1 MDHEN, CDR2 SYDVKM. The CDR3 nucleotides read TGTGCCAGTAATATTGCGGGTCAGAGGACAGATACGCAGTATTTT. It specifies CASNIAGQRTDTQYF. Drawing the rest from reference TRBV28 and TRBJ2-3, the complete variable domain is DVKVTQSSRYLVKRTGEKVFLECVQDMDHENMFWYRQDPGLGLRLIYFSYDVKMKEKGDIPEGYSVSREKKERFSLILESASTNQTSMYLCASNIAGQRTDTQYFGPGTRLTVL.

The gene calls are TRBV7-2 and TRBJ2-7; 7 bases line up with TRBD1. This CDR3 is 14 amino acids long. CDR1 SGHTA and CDR2 FQGNSA come from the germline V gene. V trimming: 5 bases; J trimming: 3 bases; junction bases outside the gene matches: 7. The CDR3: CASSAGQVSYEQYF. The DNA of the CDR3 is TGTGCCAGCAGCGCAGGACAGGTGAGCTACGAGCAGTACTTC.

Note on this clone: This sample includes further DNA sequences coding for the same CDR3. V usage is TRBV28 and J usage is TRBJ1-2; no clear D. V gave up 5 bases and J gave up 4 bases, with 8 bases separating them. CDR3 length: 12 amino acids. Per the germline V gene, CDR1 is MDHEN and CDR2 is SYDVKM. In DNA form, the CDR3 reads TGTGCCAGCAGTCTCAGGCTCTATGGCTACACCTTC. It translates to CASSLRLYGYTF.

The J gene is TRBJ2-7, the V gene TRBV6-1; 9 bases agree with TRBD1. This CDR3 is built from 16 residues. Germline CDR1 reads MNHNS; CDR2 reads SASEGT. Unmatched junction bases numbered 6, after V lost 0 bases and J lost 3 bases. CDR3 loop: CASSEAAGQGHYEQYF. The CDR3 nucleotides are TGTGCCAGCAGTGAAGCCGCGGGACAGGGTCACTACGAGCAGTACTTC.

The V and J genes are TRBV4-1 and TRBJ2-5; TRBD2 aligns across 8 bases. CDR3 length equals 13 residues. The V gene's germline CDR1 is MGHRA and CDR2 YSYEKL. Germline trimming cut 11 bases from V and 5 bases from J; bases unmatched to any gene: 10. The CDR3 region is CAHTGGGLETQYF. The CDR3 nucleotides read TGCGCCCACACCGGGGGGGGTCTGGAGACCCAGTACTTC.

The V gene is TRBV7-9, the J gene TRBJ2-2; TRBD2 is a possible D gene (5 bases). The CDR3 spans 17 residues. The V end lost 2 bases, the J end lost 5 bases, and 18 bases lay between the germline ends. Germline loops: CDR1 SEHNR, CDR2 FQNEAQ (reference sequence). CDR3 coding DNA: TGTGCCAGCAGCTTAAGCACGACCGCCACTAGTACCGGGGAGCTGTTTTTT. Amino acid sequence: CASSLSTTATSTGELFF.

The rearrangement links TRBV5-1 to TRBJ2-7, with unresolved D. CDR1 and CDR2 from the germline V gene are SGHRS and YFSETQ. V gave up 0 bases and J gave up 2 bases, with 15 bases separating them. The CDR3 is made up of 16 amino acids. CDR3 loop: CASSLALPPPPYEQYF. CDR3 bases: TGCGCCAGCAGCTTGGCCCTCCCTCCTCCCCCCTACGAGCAGTACTTC.

This chain uses TRBV5-7 with TRBJ1-4; 8 positions agree with TRBD1. TRBV5-7 has ORF status, its function being uncertain. The CDR3 length is 15 residues. Unmatched junction bases numbered 5, after V lost 1 base and J lost 6 bases. Here the CDR3 reads CASSLLKTGDEKLFF. CDR3 nucleotides: TGTGCCAGCAGCTTGCTTAAGACAGGGGATGAAAAACTGTTTTTT.

The J gene is TRBJ1-1, the V gene TRBV5-1, with TRBD1 as a possible D gene (6 bases). Trimming took 4 bases from V and 3 from J, leaving 13 bases between them. CDR3 length: 14 residues. In germline, CDR1 is SGHRS, CDR2 YFSETQ. The CDR3 nucleotides are TGCGCCAGCAGCATGTCAGGGGTCGACACTGAAGCTTTCTTT. Translated: CASSMSGVDTEAFF.

The chain uses TRBV6-1 and TRBJ1-5; D gene ambiguous. The CDR3 is made up of 18 amino acids. In germline, CDR1 is MNHNS, CDR2 SASEGT. V lost 1 base and J lost 0, with 16 bases in between. CDR3: CASSEGYGGGYSNQPQHF. The CDR3 DNA sequence: TGTGCCAGCAGTGAAGGGTATGGTGGCGGGTATAGCAATCAGCCCCAGCATTTT.

The rearrangement joins TRBV27 to TRBJ2-1, with a tentative D call TRBD2 (6 bases). The CDR3 consists of 15 residues. Trimming shortened V by 7 bases and J by 2 bases, and 15 bases separated the two germline ends. CDR1 and CDR2 (germline): MNHEY, SMNVEV (reference sequence). For the CDR3, the DNA is TGTGCCAGCACACAAAGGGGACTGCCCTACAATGAGCAGTTCTTC. Translating gives CASTQRGLPYNEQFF.

V usage is TRBV28 and J usage is TRBJ1-3; D unclear. V lost 1 base, J lost 5 bases, and 12 bases lay in between. Germline V gene lookup returns CDR1 MDHEN and CDR2 SYDVKM. The CDR3 is 15 amino acids. As DNA, the CDR3 is TGTGCCAGCAGTTTATTAACGGGTAGCAGAAACACCATATATTTT. Translation gives CASSLLTGSRNTIYF. The full variable domain, with the rest looked up from reference TRBV28 and TRBJ1-3, is DVKVTQSSRYLVKRTGEKVFLECVQDMDHENMFWYRQDPGLGLRLIYFSYDVKMKEKGDIPEGYSVSREKKERFSLILESASTNQTSMYLCASSLLTGSRNTIYFGEGSWLTVV.

The rearrangement uses TRBV2 and TRBJ2-1; 11 positions agree with TRBD1. Trimming took 6 bases from V and 6 from J; bases not matched to a gene: 7. This CDR3 is built from 15 residues. Germline V CDR1 and CDR2: SNHLY, FYNNEI. This chain's CDR3 is CASRKRGTGGNEQFF. The DNA of the CDR3 is TGTGCCAGCAGGAAGCGGGGGACAGGGGGCAATGAGCAGTTCTTC.

A note on this clone: Other DNA sequences in this sample translate to the same CDR3. This sequence joins TRBV9 and TRBJ2-3; D is uncertain. The V gene's germline CDR1 is SGDLS and CDR2 YYNGEE. Trimming cost V 3 bases and J 2 bases, with 7 bases left between them. The CDR3 sequence is 13 residues long. Here the CDR3 DNA reads TGTGCCAGCAGCGAGGGTCCCACAGATACGCAGTATTTT. Protein sequence: CASSEGPTDTQYF. Full variable domain (rest looked up from reference TRBV9 and TRBJ2-3): DSGVTQTPKHLITATGQRVTLRCSPRSGDLSVYWYQQSLDQGLQFLIQYYNGEERAKGNILERFSAQQFPDLHSELNLSSLELGDSALYFCASSEGPTDTQYFGPGTRLTVL.